Below are 11 T cell receptor beta chains sequenced from a single sample in a study of control samples from healthy donors and cancer patients (dated by TCRdb to about 2020). Library preparation used the immunoSEQ multiplex PCR assay. TCRdb obtained this table from immuneACCESS and retained in-frame rearrangements with V and J assigned. These tables miss some clones; where compared with another copy, unresolved V genes account for less than half of the shortfall, and the remainder is unexplained. Here the sample has over 150,000 clones; 85% to 95% occur a single time. The ten largest account for approximately 1.5% of the sample. The sequenced sample consisted of blood. The receptors derive from a man in his thirties or forties in good health.

This chain joins TRBV19 and TRBJ1-6; 7 nucleotides line up with TRBD1. J gave up 7 bases and V 9 bases, and 9 bases lay outside the gene matches. Germline CDR1 LNHDA, CDR2 SQIVND (reference sequence). The CDR3 runs 14 residues. This CDR3 reads CASKTGSVNSPLHF. Written as DNA, the CDR3 is TGTGCCAGCAAGACAGGGAGTGTGAATTCACCCCTCCACTTT.

The chain uses TRBV11-2 and TRBJ2-2; D not resolved. V shed 11 bases and J shed 1 base, with 14 bases lying between them. The CDR3 loop spans 14 amino acids. Germline V gene sequence: CDR1 SGHAT, CDR2 FQNNGV. The CDR3 DNA reads as TGTGCCTCCAGCTTTGTTGGGAACACCGGGGAGCTGTTTTTT. It specifies CASSFVGNTGELFF.

The chain employs TRBV4-1 and TRBJ2-1; D is unresolved. V was shortened by 0 bases and J by 4 bases, with 13 bases between the two germline ends. The CDR3 extends over 16 amino acids. Germline V gene sequence: CDR1 MGHRA, CDR2 YSYEKL. The CDR3 sequence: CASSQDAGQLYNEQFF. CDR3 nucleotide sequence: TGCGCCAGCAGCCAAGATGCCGGGCAGCTATACAATGAGCAGTTCTTC.

This chain joins TRBV9 and TRBJ2-7, with D hard to call. The CDR3 extends over 14 amino acids. The V end was cut by 3 bases, the J end by 3 bases, with 13 bases between. CDR1 is SGDLS and CDR2 is YYNGEE in the germline V gene. The DNA of the CDR3 is TGTGCCAGCAGCGCTGATCCCACAGTCTACGAGCAGTACTTC. This encodes CASSADPTVYEQYF.

In its sample, this clone was seen a few times. The rearrangement uses TRBV5-1 and TRBJ2-5; TRBD2 aligns across 12 bases. This CDR3 has 16 amino acids. CDR1 is SGHRS, CDR2 YFSETQ, per germline. After removal of 3 bases from V and 3 bases from J, the junction contained 6 bases not matched to a gene. Written as DNA, the CDR3 is TGCGCCAGCAGCTCGAACCGACTAGCGGGAGAAGAGACCCAGTACTTC. Protein product: CASSSNRLAGEETQYF. The complete variable domain, with remaining parts taken from reference TRBV5-1 and TRBJ2-5, reads KAGVTQTPRYLIKTRGQQVTLSCSPISGHRSVSWYQQTPGQGLQFLFEYFSETQRNKGNFPGRFSGRQFSNSRSEMNVSTLELGDSALYLCASSSNRLAGEETQYFGPGTRLLVL.

The chain couples TRBV5-1 to TRBJ1-1; 12 bases fit TRBD1. The trim removed 0 bases at V and 4 bases at J, leaving 4 bases unmatched. The germline V gene has CDR1 SGHRS and CDR2 YFSETQ. CDR3 size: 16 residues. The CDR3 sequence is CASSLAGTGGGTEAFF. CDR3 DNA: TGCGCCAGCAGCTTGGCCGGGACAGGGGGCGGCACTGAAGCTTTCTTT. The full variable domain, in which reference TRBV5-1 and TRBJ1-1 provide the parts outside the CDR3, is KAGVTQTPRYLIKTRGQQVTLSCSPISGHRSVSWYQQTPGQGLQFLFEYFSETQRNKGNFPGRFSGRQFSNSRSEMNVSTLELGDSALYLCASSLAGTGGGTEAFFGQGTRLTVV.

The V and J genes are TRBV10-1 and TRBJ2-7; D is tentatively TRBD1 or TRBD2 (5 bases each). V lost 5 bases and J lost 4, with 15 bases in between. The CDR3 length is 14 residues. CDR1 is WNHNN and CDR2 is SYGVQD in the germline V gene (reference sequence). The CDR3 reads CASSPGRSIYEQYF. The CDR3, as DNA: TGCGCCAGCAGTCCGGGACGGTCGATTTACGAGCAGTACTTC.

The chain couples TRBV2 to TRBJ2-5, with D possibly TRBD2 on 5 matching bases. With 7 bases removed from V and 3 bases from J, the gap between germline ends came to 6 bases. The CDR3 contains 11 residues. The V gene's germline CDR1 is SNHLY and CDR2 FYNNEI. CDR3 bases: TGTGCCAGCAACGGGGAAGAGACCCAGTACTTC. It is translated as CASNGEETQYF.

As to this clone: Other DNA sequences in this sample translate to the same CDR3. The genes are TRBV30 and TRBJ1-5, with D perhaps matching TRBD1 (6 bases). CDR3 length equals 13 residues. The ends were cut back, 0 bases at V and 7 bases at J, with 10 bases in the middle. Germline V gene data show CDR1 as GTSNPN and CDR2 as SVGIG (reference sequence). CDR3 coding DNA: TGTGCCTGGAGTGTACAGGGCGGGCAGCCCCAGCATTTT. Translation: CAWSVQGGQPQHF.

The genes are TRBV18 and TRBJ1-3, with D possibly TRBD1 on 5 matching bases. This CDR3 is 15 amino acids long. V lost 3 bases and J lost 0, with 9 bases in between. Germline CDR1 reads KGHSH; CDR2 reads LQKENI. Here the CDR3 reads CASSPQGNSGNTIYF. The CDR3 region has the DNA TGTGCCAGCTCACCGCAGGGCAACTCTGGAAACACCATATATTTT.

The chain carries TRBV3-1 (or the pseudogene TRBV3-2) and TRBJ2-5; 11 bases are shared with TRBD2. Germline V gene lookup returns CDR1 LGHDT and CDR2 YNNKEL (reference sequence). The junction had 3 bases not matched to a gene; V was cut back by 4 bases and J by 5 bases. The length of the CDR3 is 14 residues. The CDR3 sequence is CASSLLAGDETQYF. The DNA of the CDR3 is TGTGCCAGCAGCCTACTAGCGGGAGACGAGACCCAGTACTTC.